Each of the 24 T cell receptor beta chains below was sequenced from the same sample in a study of regulatory T cells in long-lasting Graves disease. Arm-PCR with iRepertoire HTBI primers amplified the CDR3 regions for these TCR beta libraries. Each CDR3 protein gets one entry after TCRdb re-called the multiplex PCR reads with MiXCR. The sample has approximately 400,000 distinct CDR3 sequences; under 15% are singletons. The time point: newly diagnosed GD, antithyroid drugs for less than 3 months. PBMCs provided the RNA from which the TCR library was made. The data were also submitted as part of a second study, on T cells in Graves' hyperthyroidism and ophthalmopathy.

The sample here was peripheral blood mononuclear cells (PBMCs), taken at new diagnosis, from a patient treated with antithyroid drugs. Receptor source: a woman in her thirties with Graves disease.

This clonotype has a count of ten or more. The V call is TRBV5-1, the J call TRBJ1-2; D not certain. Trimming cost V 4 bases and J 3 bases, with 10 bases left between them. CDR1 and CDR2 from the germline V gene are SGHRS and YFSETQ. This CDR3 has 13 amino acids. CDR3 protein: CASSRDSDYGYTF. CDR3 nucleotide sequence: TGCGCCAGCAGCCGGGATTCCGACTATGGCTACACCTTC.

The J gene is TRBJ1-2, the V gene TRBV19; D is perhaps TRBD1 (6 bases). Germline V lookup: CDR1 LNHDA, CDR2 SQIVND (reference sequence). With 1 base removed from V and 2 bases from J, the gap between germline ends came to 11 bases. This CDR3 comprises 15 residues. The CDR3 region has the DNA TGTGCCAGTAGTATAGGCGGAGGGACAAACTATGGCTACACCTTC. Protein sequence: CASSIGGGTNYGYTF.

Ten or more counts support this clonotype. The genes are TRBV7-9 and TRBJ2-7; 8 bases map to TRBD2. Germline V gene data show CDR1 as SEHNR and CDR2 as FQNEAQ (reference sequence). Germline trimming cut 7 bases from V and 4 bases from J; bases unmatched to any gene: 9. CDR3 length equals 14 residues. The DNA of the CDR3 is TGTGCCAGCACCCCGCGGACTAGCAGGTACGAGCAGTACTTC. Translation: CASTPRTSRYEQYF. The full variable domain, in which reference TRBV7-9 and TRBJ2-7 provide the parts outside the CDR3, is DTGVSQNPRHKITKRGQNVTFRCDPISEHNRLYWYRQTLGQGPEFLTYFQNEAQLEKSRLLSDRFSAERPKGSFSTLEIQRTEQGDSAMYLCASTPRTSRYEQYFGPGTRLTVT.

This clonotype was detected only a few times. J is TRBJ2-5 and V is TRBV29-1, with a weak D call TRBD1 (6 bases). V was trimmed by 5 bases and J by 2 bases, leaving 18 bases between them. This CDR3 contains 15 residues. Looked up from germline, CDR1 is SQVTM and CDR2 is ANQGSEA. DNA for the CDR3: TGCAGCGTTACCCATTGGGAGACAGGACAAGAGACCCAGTACTTC. It yields the protein CSVTHWETGQETQYF.

This clonotype appeared many times. The CDR3 here is CASSYSGFGSNQPQHF. CDR3 sequence (DNA): TGTGCCAGCAGTTACTCAGGCTTTGGGAGCAATCAGCCCCAGCATTTT. The chain recombines TRBV6-9 with TRBJ1-5; D is unclear. Trimming took 3 bases from V and 1 from J, leaving 13 bases between them. Germline V gene lookup returns CDR1 MNHGY and CDR2 SVAAGI. CDR3 length: 16 amino acids.

This clonotype was counted a few times. V gene TRBV19 combines with J gene TRBJ1-5; D is ambiguous. CDR1 and CDR2 from the germline V gene are LNHDA and SQIVND (reference sequence). Trimming left V 1 base short and J 0 bases short, with 7 bases between. The CDR3 has 15 amino acids. The CDR3 spells CASSIVLYSNQPQHF. CDR3 nucleotide sequence: TGTGCCAGTAGTATAGTACTTTATAGCAATCAGCCCCAGCATTTT.

This clonotype turned up a few times. The genes are TRBV29-1 and TRBJ1-1; D might be TRBD1 (5 bases). Germline values: CDR1 SQVTM, CDR2 ANQGSEA. Trimming left V 5 bases short and J 1 base short, with 17 bases between. The CDR3 is made up of 15 amino acids. The CDR3 DNA reads TGCAGCGTTCATCGGGACGGGGTCTCGAACACTGAAGCTTTCTTT. It encodes CSVHRDGVSNTEAFF.

The chain uses TRBV12-3 or TRBV12-4 and TRBJ1-5; 8 nucleotides agree with TRBD1. V was pared by 8 bases and J by 6 bases, with 9 bases of the junction left unmatched. This CDR3 is 14 amino acids long. The CDR3 DNA reads as TGTGCCAGCCTCGACAGGGGAGGAGGTCAGCCCCAGCATTTT. Translating it yields CASLDRGGGQPQHF.

In nucleotides, the CDR3 is TGTGCCAGCAGCTTGGACGGGTGGGGGGGGAATGAGCAGTTCTTC. Its translation: CASSLDGWGGNEQFF. This chain joins TRBV5-4 and TRBJ2-1; TRBD2 matches at 7 bases. Germline V CDR1 and CDR2: SGHNT, YYREEE (reference sequence). V lost 0 bases and J lost 7; bases outside the gene matches: 7. This CDR3 contains 15 residues. Supplemented by reference TRBV5-4 and TRBJ2-1, the full variable domain reads ETGVTQSPTHLIKTRGQQVTLRCSSQSGHNTVSWYQQALGQGPQFIFQYYREEENGRGNFPPRFSGLQFPNYSSELNVNALELDDSALYLCASSLDGWGGNEQFFGPGTRLTVL.

Ten or more counts support this clonotype. The chain joins TRBV12-3 or TRBV12-4 to TRBJ1-1, with D perhaps matching TRBD1 (6 bases). There are 14 residues in the CDR3. Trimming took off 0 bases at V and 5 bases at J, with 10 bases between the two ends. CDR3 residues: CASSLAEGVTEAFF. As DNA, the CDR3 is TGTGCCAGCAGTTTAGCAGAGGGGGTAACTGAAGCTTTCTTT.

This clonotype was observed at least ten times. The CDR3 loop reads CASSWGWESNTEAFF. The CDR3 region has the DNA TGTGCCAGCAGTTGGGGGTGGGAATCGAACACTGAAGCTTTCTTT. The chain employs TRBV6-5 and TRBJ1-1; weak D call: TRBD1 (5 bases). The V gene lost 4 bases and the J gene lost 1 base, with 13 bases spanning the gap. Germline V gene sequence: CDR1 MNHEY, CDR2 SVGAGI. The CDR3 spans 15 residues.

The gene calls are TRBV12-3 or TRBV12-4 and TRBJ2-2; TRBD1 matches 7 bases. CDR3 length: 14 residues. Losses at the gene ends were 6 bases for V and 8 bases for J; bases not matched to a gene: 9. This CDR3 reads CASSNQGEMGELFF. The CDR3 DNA reads as TGTGCCAGCAGCAACCAGGGGGAGATGGGGGAGCTGTTTTTT.

This clonotype was detected a few times. This chain connects TRBV4-1 to TRBJ2-1; no clear D. This CDR3 region has 14 residues. Germline lookup yields CDR1 MGHRA and CDR2 YSYEKL. The ends were cut back, 1 base at V and 9 bases at J, with 13 bases in the middle. The CDR3 bases are TGCGCCAGCAGCCAAGGGGCCCTAGAGGTTGAGCAGTTCTTC. It translates to CASSQGALEVEQFF.

This clonotype was counted many times. The chain carries TRBV20-1 and TRBJ2-3, with 7 positions matching TRBD2. The V gene's germline CDR1 is DFQATT and CDR2 SNEGSKA (reference sequence). The CDR3 sequence is 13 residues long. Trimming took 8 bases from V and 6 from J; bases not matched to a gene: 11. In DNA form, the CDR3 reads TGCAGTAGGAGCGGGACGAGTCTTGATACGCAGTATTTT. Amino acid sequence: CSRSGTSLDTQYF.

This clonotype was seen at least ten times. The chain joins TRBV12-3 or TRBV12-4 to TRBJ2-3; tentative D call: TRBD1 (5 bases). The CDR3 covers 15 residues. The V end lost 3 bases, the J end lost 2 bases, and 12 bases lay between the germline ends. In DNA, the CDR3 is TGTGCCAGCAGTTTTTTTGGACAACCCACAGATACGCAGTATTTT. Translation gives CASSFFGQPTDTQYF.

This clonotype was counted at least ten times. The chain employs TRBV2 and TRBJ2-1, with D perhaps matching TRBD1 or TRBD2 (7 bases each). Germline CDR1 SNHLY, CDR2 FYNNEI. CDR3 length equals 12 residues. Trimming took 7 bases from V and 9 from J, leaving 13 bases between them. The CDR3 DNA follows: TGTGCCAGCACCCAGGGGGGGGGTGAGCAGTTCTTC. This translates into CASTQGGGEQFF.

This clonotype showed up many times. The rearrangement uses TRBV6-2 or TRBV6-3 and TRBJ2-5, with 9 bases lining up with TRBD2. The length of the CDR3 is 15 residues. Germline CDR1 reads MNHEY; CDR2 reads SVGEGT. Trimming took 0 bases from V and 6 from J; bases not matched to a gene: 5. CDR3 DNA sequence: TGTGCCAGCAGTTACTCGGGACTAGCTGGACAGACCCAGTACTTC. Its translation: CASSYSGLAGQTQYF.

There are many counts of this clonotype. The chain uses TRBV11-3 and TRBJ2-1; no firm D call. Trimming left V 4 bases short and J 6 bases short, with 16 bases between. The germline V gene encodes CDR1 SGHNT and CDR2 YENEEA. The CDR3 is 15 amino acids. For the CDR3, the DNA is TGTGCCAGCAGCTCCGGACCAGGACGGCTCAATGAGCAGTTCTTC. Its protein product is CASSSGPGRLNEQFF.

This clonotype came up many times. The chain joins TRBV28 to TRBJ2-5; D not resolved. Trimming shortened V by 7 bases and J by 3 bases, and 21 bases separated the two germline ends. CDR1 and CDR2 from the germline V gene are MDHEN and SYDVKM. This CDR3 has 16 residues. CDR3 sequence reads: CASTPPIPTSEETQYF. As DNA, the CDR3 is TGTGCCAGCACCCCGCCTATCCCCACGAGTGAAGAGACCCAGTACTTC. The full variable domain, rest sourced from reference TRBV28 and TRBJ2-5, is DVKVTQSSRYLVKRTGEKVFLECVQDMDHENMFWYRQDPGLGLRLIYFSYDVKMKEKGDIPEGYSVSREKKERFSLILESASTNQTSMYLCASTPPIPTSEETQYFGPGTRLLVL.

DNA for the CDR3: TGCGCCAGCAGCCAACTGCCTCCGCGACGGTATTGGGGGGAGACCCAGTACTTC. This gives the protein CASSQLPPRRYWGETQYF. This sequence joins TRBV4-1 and TRBJ2-5, with D perhaps matching TRBD1 or TRBD2 (5 bases each). This CDR3 is 18 amino acids long. From germline, CDR1 is MGHRA and CDR2 YSYEKL. Trimming shortened V by 2 bases and J by 5 bases, and 24 bases separated the two germline ends.

The CDR3 nucleotides are TGTGCCAGCGCTTCGGGACGGGGGCCATATGGCTACACCTTC. Encoded protein: CASASGRGPYGYTF. This chain joins TRBV12-3 or TRBV12-4 and TRBJ1-2, with D possibly matching TRBD1 (6 bases). CDR3 length: 14 amino acids. Trimming stripped 8 bases from V and 5 bases from J, with 18 bases between.

This clonotype appeared a few times. V usage is TRBV5-1 and J usage is TRBJ1-1; D unclear. Germline V gene data show CDR1 as SGHRS and CDR2 as YFSETQ. This CDR3 is built from 16 residues. V was trimmed by 2 bases and J by 3 bases, leaving 17 bases between them. The CDR3 bases are TGCGCCAGCAGCTTTAATCCGGGCCAGGTTTACACTGAAGCTTTCTTT. It codes for CASSFNPGQVYTEAFF.

The chain joins TRBV28 to TRBJ2-2; no clear D gene. The germline gives CDR1 MDHEN, CDR2 SYDVKM. The CDR3 spans 15 residues. Trimming removed 7 bases from V and 4 bases from J, with 16 bases in between. The CDR3 nucleotides are TGTGCCAGCACTCAGGCTGGAGCTGGCACCGGGGAGCTGTTTTTT. Amino acids: CASTQAGAGTGELFF.

This clonotype was counted ten times or more. V gene TRBV3-1 combines with J gene TRBJ2-5; the D is unclear. Deletions cut 4 bases from V and 3 bases from J, with 9 bases between. CDR3 length equals 13 residues. Per germline, CDR1 LGHDT and CDR2 YNNKEL (reference sequence). CDR3 DNA sequence: TGTGCCAGCAGCCGTCTTCGCAAAGAGACCCAGTACTTC. It is translated as CASSRLRKETQYF.